The source of this T cell receptor (beta chain) is a study of blood T cells in healthy people across ages (dated by TCRdb to the mid-2010s). For the study in its entirety: In model experiments, template switching captured roughly one uniquely barcoded TCR beta cDNA molecule for every two T cells. The donors were split into four age groups: young (average about 16 years), middle-aged (roughly 40), aged (roughly 60) and long-lived (more than 80). Donors of different ages were randomly distributed across sequencing lanes to avoid experimental bias. Using deep sequencing normalized with unique cDNA molecular identifiers, the study measured how TCR beta repertoire diversity changes with age. Two additional independent replicas of 1 million unique cDNA reads from the same blood draw were analyzed for two donors (one aged 18 to 30 and one aged 80 or older). Study-level results and caveats: Conclusive comparison of naive and antigen-experienced compartments was prevented by the profiling of bulk unsorted PBMCs. As age increased, observed TCR beta diversity per million T cells dropped in a roughly linear way, and a significant reduction was already evident by age 40. The CMV infection status of donors was not known, potentially confounding age-related changes in expanded clonotypes. Total diversity estimates from one million sequenced T cells were considered lower bounds and underestimates. There was a strong correlation between observed TCR beta diversity and the percentage of naive T cells measured by flow cytometry. Compared with the aged group, the long-lived group had more naive CD4+ T cells, fewer expanded clones and increased TCR diversity, a pattern suggesting age selection.

This clonotype showed up just a few times. This receptor's antigen is unknown. Per-base qualities were not stored, and no clone one base away is much larger. CDR1 and CDR2, looked up from the germline V gene, are SGHAT and FQNNGV. The CDR3 covers 13 residues, taking in both the cysteine and the phenylalanine. The retained sequence is limited to the CDR3, 39 bases, with the frame set at the first base. Library preparation used 5' RACE. Sequencer: Illumina HiSeq 2500. A second about 7 to 12 cycle PCR used a sample-barcoded 5' primer and a J-beta primer mix. A template-switch 5' adaptor carrying 12 random nucleotides introduced a unique molecular identifier onto each TCR beta cDNA molecule. Each sample yielded at least 3 million CDR3-containing paired-end reads. First-strand cDNA was synthesized from all RNA with the Mint cDNA synthesis kit, primed by a TRBC-specific oligonucleotide. Following uracil-DNA glycosylase treatment, all cDNA underwent a first 18-cycle PCR with the universal primers M1SS and BC2_uni_R. The published analysis was carried out like this. For normalization, 1 million high-quality reads were randomly selected from each sample, with every read carrying a distinct molecular identifier. Instead of being binned into consensus sequences, reads that shared molecular identifiers were thrown out. CDR3 identification, clonotype clustering and error correction used MiTCR with a Q25 quality threshold and the strictest error-elimination algorithm. A nonparametric unseen species model with Euler transformation was used to estimate a lower bound on total TCR beta diversity. The public reads were quality trimmed at Q25 with fastp and then assembled into clones with MiXCR by TCRdb, keeping productive beta chains. Rows are combined by CDR3 protein, so each entry shows the most common genes and DNA. The V and J calls and clone size come from TCRdb's table, not from the authors' own analysis. The sample table lists under 1,000,000 distinct CDR3 sequences, around half of them with a count of one. 15% to 20% of the sample is held by the ten biggest clonotypes.

The roughly 39 donors, aged about 6 to 95 years, were systemically healthy Caucasian individuals from Russia. Each donor gave about 9.7 milliliters of peripheral blood, drawn into EDTA-treated Vacutainer tubes. Ficoll-Paque density-gradient centrifugation was used to isolate PBMCs, with at least 6.5 million per sample. Trizol reagent was used to extract total RNA from PBMCs, with at least 5.5 micrograms per sample. For every donor, flow cytometry on a PBMC aliquot measured the percentage of naive CD45RAhigh/CD27high T cells. The chain couples TRBV11-2 to TRBJ2-5, with a tentative D gene TRBD1 over 5 matching bases. The DNA end is a closer match to TRBJ2-7, so the J assignment may be wrong. This TCR was recovered from a man aged 80 or over in good health. Material for sequencing was blood. The DNA reads TGTGCCAGCAGCTTGCCAGGGTCGGACGAGCAGTACTTC. Protein translation: CASSLPGSDEQYF.